The 25 T cell receptor beta chains below all came from one sample that was sequenced in a study of OX40 agonist ivuxolimab in advanced cancers. Clones were sequenced by immunoSEQ multiplex PCR, and TCRdb holds only the in-frame ones, with some missing. The data contain some 28,000 clones, about 90% of them singletons. The sequenced sample was CD4+ or CD8+ T cells sorted from blood, obtained in a trial of the OX40 agonist ivuxolimab. These TCRs come from an adult with an advanced solid tumor such as melanoma, head and neck, liver or kidney cancer.

V is TRBV29-1 and J is TRBJ2-1; D is ambiguous. V was clipped by 6 bases and J by 7 bases, with 7 bases between them. CDR1 and CDR2 from the germline V gene are SQVTM and ANQGSEA. The CDR3 loop spans 10 amino acids. Here the CDR3 reads CSVQVNEQFF. The CDR3 DNA reads TGCAGCGTACAAGTGAATGAGCAGTTCTTC.

The chain links TRBV5-4 to TRBJ2-1, with 11 bases that match TRBD2. V lost 2 bases and J lost 5; bases outside the gene matches: 3. The CDR3 loop spans 15 amino acids. Germline-derived CDR1 and CDR2 are SGHNT and YYREEE (reference sequence). CDR3 bases: TGTGCCAGCAGCTTCGGGACTAGCGGCGACAATGAGCAGTTCTTC. Protein sequence: CASSFGTSGDNEQFF.

The gene calls are TRBV5-5 and TRBJ2-5; no firm D call. V lost 5 bases, J lost 2 bases, and 13 bases lay in between. CDR3 length equals 14 residues. Germline values: CDR1 SGHKS, CDR2 YYEKEE (reference sequence). CDR3 in amino acids: CASSPPVPQETQYF. CDR3 in DNA: TGTGCCAGCAGTCCTCCCGTCCCACAAGAGACCCAGTACTTC.

The rearrangement links TRBV5-1 to TRBJ1-4; D call uncertain. The CDR3 totals 15 residues. The germline V gene has CDR1 SGHRS and CDR2 YFSETQ. V was pared by 0 bases and J by 7 bases, with 13 bases between. In DNA, the CDR3 is TGCGCCAGCAGCTTGGCTTCGTACTTGTCTGAAAAACTGTTTTTT. Encoded protein: CASSLASYLSEKLFF.

This chain links TRBV11-1 with TRBJ1-1; tentatively, D is TRBD1 (6 bases). This CDR3 spans 12 amino acids. Germline CDR1 SGHAT, CDR2 FQDESV (reference sequence). V lost 6 bases and J lost 6, with 11 bases in between. CDR3 region: CASSITGPEAFF. CDR3 sequence (DNA): TGTGCCAGCAGTATAACAGGGCCTGAAGCTTTCTTT.

The chain links TRBV28 to TRBJ1-1; D is uncertain. V gave up 10 bases and J gave up 11 bases, with 14 bases separating them. CDR3 size: 10 residues. CDR1 and CDR2 from the germline V gene are MDHEN and SYDVKM. CDR3 bases: TGTGCCACCGGGGTCCTAGGGGCTTTCTTT. This encodes CATGVLGAFF.

The gene calls are TRBV27 and TRBJ2-7; TRBD1 aligns across 12 bases. Trimming took 5 bases from V and 4 from J; bases not matched to a gene: 6. Germline lookup yields CDR1 MNHEY and CDR2 SMNVEV (reference sequence). The CDR3 is 15 residues long. CDR3 protein: CASSTPGQGAYEQYF. The CDR3, as DNA: TGTGCCAGCAGTACTCCGGGACAGGGGGCTTACGAGCAGTACTTC.

V gene TRBV6-5 combines with J gene TRBJ1-1; 8 bases are shared with TRBD1. Germline lookup yields CDR1 MNHEY and CDR2 SVGAGI. The CDR3 has 13 amino acids. V lost 6 bases, J lost 3 bases, and 3 bases stayed unmatched. CDR3 bases: TGTGCCAGCAGCCACAGGGGGTACACTGAAGCTTTCTTT. Translating gives CASSHRGYTEAFF.

The chain carries TRBV5-6 and TRBJ2-7; perhaps TRBD1 as D (6 bases). Germline loops: CDR1 SGHDT, CDR2 YYEEEE. Trimming cost V 2 bases and J 4 bases, with 13 bases left between them. The CDR3 runs 14 residues. The CDR3 sequence: CASSFQGISYEQYF. Written as DNA, the CDR3 is TGTGCCAGCAGCTTCCAGGGGATTAGTTACGAGCAGTACTTC. The entire variable domain, with the rest obtained from reference TRBV5-6 and TRBJ2-7, is as follows: DAGVTQSPTHLIKTRGQQVTLRCSPKSGHDTVSWYQQALGQGPQFIFQYYEEEERQRGNFPDRFSGHQFPNYSSELNVNALLLGDSALYLCASSFQGISYEQYFGPGTRLTVT.

By share, this clone counts as hyperexpanded (1% or more). The chain has TRBV6-1 and TRBJ2-7, with 10 nucleotides matching TRBD2. Germline lookup yields CDR1 MNHNS and CDR2 SASEGT. J lost 7 bases, V lost 6 bases, and 6 bases had no gene match. This CDR3 is built from 13 residues. The DNA for the CDR3 is TGTGCCAGCAGCCCCGGGACTAGCGTTGAGCAGTACTTC. Protein product: CASSPGTSVEQYF.

The gene calls are TRBV7-9 and TRBJ1-5; D gene ambiguous. Germline CDR1 reads SEHNR; CDR2 reads FQNEAQ (reference sequence). CDR3 length: 12 amino acids. V shed 3 bases and J shed 5 bases, with 5 bases lying between them. CDR3 in amino acids: CASSLEDQPQHF. CDR3 nucleotide sequence: TGTGCCAGCAGCTTGGAGGATCAGCCCCAGCATTTT.

This chain joins TRBV9 and TRBJ1-4; TRBD1 is a possible D gene (5 bases). The germline V gene encodes CDR1 SGDLS and CDR2 YYNGEE. This CDR3 spans 15 amino acids. Trimming removed 0 bases from V and 8 bases from J, with 14 bases in between. The CDR3 region has the DNA TGTGCCAGCAGCGTAGGTGGGGGAGCTATCGAAAAACTGTTTTTT. It yields the protein CASSVGGGAIEKLFF.

The chain joins TRBV6-1 to TRBJ1-1; D ambiguous. Looked up from germline, CDR1 is MNHNS and CDR2 is SASEGT. Between the trimmed V and J ends, which lost 8 bases and 1 base, there was a span of 11 bases. The CDR3 is 13 amino acids. The CDR3 sequence is CASPRNGNTEAFF. The CDR3 coding sequence is TGTGCCAGCCCCCGGAACGGGAACACTGAAGCTTTCTTT.

The chain has TRBV9 and TRBJ1-2, with 8 bases lining up with TRBD1. Germline values: CDR1 SGDLS, CDR2 YYNGEE. The CDR3 consists of 15 residues. The J segment lost 2 bases and the V segment lost 2 bases, leaving 5 bases of the junction unmatched. CDR3 bases: TGTGCCAGCAGCGTTCGGACAGGGCAAAACTATGGCTACACCTTC. Translated: CASSVRTGQNYGYTF. Complete variable domain (other parts from reference TRBV9 and TRBJ1-2): DSGVTQTPKHLITATGQRVTLRCSPRSGDLSVYWYQQSLDQGLQFLIQYYNGEERAKGNILERFSAQQFPDLHSELNLSSLELGDSALYFCASSVRTGQNYGYTFGSGTRLTVV.

The J gene is TRBJ2-3, the V gene TRBV30; the D gene is possibly TRBD2 (5 bases). The V gene lost 4 bases and the J gene lost 10 bases, with 21 bases spanning the gap. CDR1 is GTSNPN and CDR2 is SVGIG in the germline V gene (reference sequence). The CDR3 runs 14 residues. The CDR3 here is CAWNGPYVLEAQYF. The DNA of the CDR3 is TGTGCCTGGAATGGACCCTACGTGCTGGAGGCGCAGTATTTT.

The genes are TRBV5-6 and TRBJ2-1, with D possibly TRBD1 on 6 matching bases. The CDR3 sequence is 13 residues long. Trimming pared 4 bases from V and 14 bases from J, leaving 19 bases between. From germline, CDR1 is SGHDT and CDR2 YYEEEE. The CDR3 DNA is TGTGCCAGCAGCAGGCGCATGGACGCAGGGGAGTTCTTC. Residues: CASSRRMDAGEFF.

The rearrangement uses TRBV2 and TRBJ2-1, with D hard to call. CDR3 length equals 11 residues. Trimming left V 6 bases short and J 5 bases short, with 5 bases between. Germline V lookup: CDR1 SNHLY, CDR2 FYNNEI. The CDR3 loop reads CASRINNEQFF. The DNA of the CDR3 is TGTGCCAGCAGGATAAACAATGAGCAGTTCTTC.

The rearrangement uses TRBV19 and TRBJ2-7; TRBD2 agrees at 11 bases. Germline CDR1 reads LNHDA; CDR2 reads SQIVND (reference sequence). The V segment lost 7 bases and the J segment 1 base; nucleotides outside the gene matches: 6. The CDR3 has 15 residues. The CDR3 protein is CASTISGGDSYEQYF. The CDR3 nucleotides are TGTGCCAGTACCATTAGCGGGGGGGATTCCTACGAGCAGTACTTC.

The genes are TRBV6-5 and TRBJ2-3; D is unclear. The CDR3 extends over 13 amino acids. V was cut by 6 bases and J by 4 bases, with 11 bases left in between. Germline V gives CDR1 MNHEY, CDR2 SVGAGI. CDR3 sequence: CASSPQRPDTQYF. The CDR3 region has the DNA TGTGCCAGCAGCCCCCAAAGGCCAGATACGCAGTATTTT.

V and J are TRBV7-9 and TRBJ1-2; D might be TRBD1 (6 bases). This CDR3 has 14 residues. V gave up 1 base and J gave up 2 bases, with 8 bases separating them. CDR1 is SEHNR, CDR2 FQNEAQ, per germline (reference sequence). The DNA for the CDR3 is TGTGCCAGCAGCTTAGGGACAGAGAACTATGGCTACACCTTC. Its translation: CASSLGTENYGYTF.

V and J are TRBV7-6 and TRBJ2-2; TRBD1 might be the D (6 bases). This CDR3 has 15 amino acids. V was shortened by 5 bases and J by 3 bases, with 13 bases between the two germline ends. The germline V gene encodes CDR1 SGHVS and CDR2 FNYEAQ. The DNA for the CDR3 is TGTGCCAGCAGCACAGGGCCATACGACACCGGGGAGCTGTTTTTT. As protein: CASSTGPYDTGELFF.

The chain is built from TRBV6-5 and TRBJ2-2; D is possibly TRBD1 or TRBD2 (5 bases each). This CDR3 is built from 14 residues. Germline V gives CDR1 MNHEY, CDR2 SVGAGI. V lost 3 bases to trimming and J lost 6 bases, with 11 bases between them. The CDR3 coding sequence is TGTGCCAGCAGTTATTCGACGGGGCCCGGGGAGCTGTTTTTT. It specifies CASSYSTGPGELFF.

In regard to this clone: This CDR3 is also generated by other DNA sequences in the sample. The chain has TRBV5-4 and TRBJ2-5, with D perhaps given as TRBD1 or TRBD2 (7 bases each). Germline V gene lookup returns CDR1 SGHNT and CDR2 YYREEE (reference sequence). Trimming stripped 4 bases from V and 1 base from J, with 17 bases between. This CDR3 region has 16 residues. This chain's CDR3 is CASSTGGGQFQETQYF. In nucleotides, the CDR3 is TGTGCCAGCAGCACAGGCGGGGGACAGTTCCAAGAGACCCAGTACTTC.

This rearrangement joins TRBV7-9 to TRBJ2-2; D not resolved. V gave up 6 bases and J gave up 1 base, with 6 bases separating them. CDR1 and CDR2 (germline): SEHNR, FQNEAQ (reference sequence). The CDR3 loop spans 13 amino acids. CDR3 loop: CASSQQNTGELFF. In DNA, the CDR3 is TGTGCCAGCAGTCAACAGAACACCGGGGAGCTGTTTTTT.

V is TRBV5-1 and J is TRBJ2-3; D gene uncertain. Germline CDR1 SGHRS, CDR2 YFSETQ. The V and J ends lost 0 bases and 0 bases respectively, with 8 bases between them. The CDR3 sequence is 15 residues long. This CDR3 is CASSLGLSSTDTQYF. Here the CDR3 DNA reads TGCGCCAGCAGCTTGGGGCTGTCTAGCACAGATACGCAGTATTTT.